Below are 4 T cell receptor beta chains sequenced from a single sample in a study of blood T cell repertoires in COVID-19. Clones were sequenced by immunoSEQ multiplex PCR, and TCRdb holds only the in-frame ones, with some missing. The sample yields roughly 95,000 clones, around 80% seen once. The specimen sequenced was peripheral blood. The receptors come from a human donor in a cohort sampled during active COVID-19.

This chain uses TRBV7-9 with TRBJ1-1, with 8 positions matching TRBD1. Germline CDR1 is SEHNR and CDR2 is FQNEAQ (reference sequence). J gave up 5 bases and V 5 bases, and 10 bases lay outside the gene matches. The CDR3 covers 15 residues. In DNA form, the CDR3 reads TGTGCCAGCAGCCCCGCCTCAGGGGGCAAAACTGAAGCTTTCTTT. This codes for CASSPASGGKTEAFF.

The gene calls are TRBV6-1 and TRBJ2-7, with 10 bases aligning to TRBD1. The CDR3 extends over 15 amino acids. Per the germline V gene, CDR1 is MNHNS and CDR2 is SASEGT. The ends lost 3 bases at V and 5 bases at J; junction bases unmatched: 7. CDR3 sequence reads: CASSDLGQGSHEQYF. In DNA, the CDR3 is TGTGCCAGCAGTGATTTGGGACAGGGGTCTCACGAGCAGTACTTC.

The DNA of the CDR3 is TGTGCCAGCAGTTCAAACAGGGAAACAGATACGCAGTATTTT. It specifies CASSSNRETDTQYF. This chain joins TRBV27 and TRBJ2-3, with D possibly being TRBD1 (6 bases). Between the trimmed V and J ends, which lost 4 bases and 3 bases, there was a span of 11 bases. The germline V gene has CDR1 MNHEY and CDR2 SMNVEV (reference sequence). CDR3 size: 14 residues.

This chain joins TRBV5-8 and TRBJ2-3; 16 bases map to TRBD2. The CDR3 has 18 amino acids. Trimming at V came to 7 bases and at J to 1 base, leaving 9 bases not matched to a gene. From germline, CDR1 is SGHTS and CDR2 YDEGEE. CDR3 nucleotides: TGTGCCAGCGGACCGGGACTAGCGGGAGGGCCACGCACAGATACGCAGTATTTT. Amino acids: CASGPGLAGGPRTDTQYF.